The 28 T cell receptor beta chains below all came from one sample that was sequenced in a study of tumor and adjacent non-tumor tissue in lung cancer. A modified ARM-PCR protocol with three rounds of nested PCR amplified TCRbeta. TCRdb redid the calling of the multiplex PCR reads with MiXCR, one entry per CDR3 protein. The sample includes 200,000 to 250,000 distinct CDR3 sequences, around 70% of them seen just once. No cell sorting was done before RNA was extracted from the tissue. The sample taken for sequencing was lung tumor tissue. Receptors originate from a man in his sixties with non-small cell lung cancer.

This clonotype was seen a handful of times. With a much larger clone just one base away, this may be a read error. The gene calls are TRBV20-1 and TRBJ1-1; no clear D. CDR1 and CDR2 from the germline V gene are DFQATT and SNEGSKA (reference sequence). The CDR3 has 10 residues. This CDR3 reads CSARDWEASF. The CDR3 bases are TGCAGTGCTAGAGATTGGGAGGCTTCCTTT.

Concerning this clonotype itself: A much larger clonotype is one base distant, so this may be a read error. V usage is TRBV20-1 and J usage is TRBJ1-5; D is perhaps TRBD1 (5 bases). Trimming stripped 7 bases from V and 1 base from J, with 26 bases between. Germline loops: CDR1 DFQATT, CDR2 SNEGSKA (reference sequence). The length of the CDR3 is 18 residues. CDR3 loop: CSDPGRGTGGRSNQPQHF. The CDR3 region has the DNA TGCAGTGATCCCGGCCGGGGTACAGGCGGGCGGAGCAATCAGCCCCAGCATTTT.

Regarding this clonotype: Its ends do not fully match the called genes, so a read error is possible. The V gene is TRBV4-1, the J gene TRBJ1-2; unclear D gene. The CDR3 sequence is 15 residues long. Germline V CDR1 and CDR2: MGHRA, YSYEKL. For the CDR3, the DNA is TGCGCCAGCAGCCAAGAGGTCGCCGGAGTGGGAGGCTACGCCTTC. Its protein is CASSQEVAGVGGYAF.

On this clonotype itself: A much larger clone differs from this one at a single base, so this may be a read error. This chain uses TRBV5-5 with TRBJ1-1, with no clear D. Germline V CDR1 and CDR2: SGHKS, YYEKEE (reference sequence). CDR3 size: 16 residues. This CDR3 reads CACSLDVNKEVTEAFF. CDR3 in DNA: TGTGCCTGCAGCTTGGATGTCAATAAAGAGGTTACTGAAGCTTTCTTT.

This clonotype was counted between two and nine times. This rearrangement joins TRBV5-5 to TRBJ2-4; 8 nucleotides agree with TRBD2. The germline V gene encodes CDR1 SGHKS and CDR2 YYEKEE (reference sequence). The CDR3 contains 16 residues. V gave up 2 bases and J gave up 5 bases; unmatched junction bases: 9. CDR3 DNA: TGTGCCAGCAGCTTCCCGGGGGGGCCTTCCCAAAACATTCAGTACTTC. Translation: CASSFPGGPSQNIQYF. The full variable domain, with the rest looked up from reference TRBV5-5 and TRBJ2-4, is DAGVTQSPTHLIKTRGQQVTLRCSPISGHKSVSWYQQVLGQGPQFIFQYYEKEERGRGNFPDRFSARQFPNYSSELNVNALLLGDSALYLCASSFPGGPSQNIQYFGAGTRLSVL.

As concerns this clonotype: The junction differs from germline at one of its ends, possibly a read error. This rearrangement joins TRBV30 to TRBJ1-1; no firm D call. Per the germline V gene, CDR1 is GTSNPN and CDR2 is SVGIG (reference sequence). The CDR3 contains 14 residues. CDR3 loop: CTWGRWPVITEAFF. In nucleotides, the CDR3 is TGTACCTGGGGAAGGTGGCCAGTGATCACTGAAGCTTTCTTT.

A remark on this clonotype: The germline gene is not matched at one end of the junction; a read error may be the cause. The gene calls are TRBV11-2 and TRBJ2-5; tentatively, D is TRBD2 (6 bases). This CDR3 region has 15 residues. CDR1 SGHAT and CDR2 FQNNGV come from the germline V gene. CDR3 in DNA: TGTGCCAGCAGCTTATCAGGGAGGAGGCAGGAGATCCAGTACTTC. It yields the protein CASSLSGRRQEIQYF.

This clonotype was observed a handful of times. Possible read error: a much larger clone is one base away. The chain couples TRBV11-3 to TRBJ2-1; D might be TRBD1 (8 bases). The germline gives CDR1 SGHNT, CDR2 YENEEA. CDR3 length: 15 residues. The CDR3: CASSVDRGGGNEQFF. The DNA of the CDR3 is TGTGCCAGCAGCGTAGACAGGGGAGGGGGCAATGAGCAGTTCTTC.

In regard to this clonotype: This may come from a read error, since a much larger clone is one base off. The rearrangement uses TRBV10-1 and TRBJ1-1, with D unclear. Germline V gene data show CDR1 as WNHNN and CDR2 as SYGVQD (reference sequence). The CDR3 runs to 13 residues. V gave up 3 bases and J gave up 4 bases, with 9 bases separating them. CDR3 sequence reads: CASSDAGSTEAFF. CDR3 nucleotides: TGCGCCAGCAGTGATGCCGGGAGCACTGAAGCTTTCTTT.

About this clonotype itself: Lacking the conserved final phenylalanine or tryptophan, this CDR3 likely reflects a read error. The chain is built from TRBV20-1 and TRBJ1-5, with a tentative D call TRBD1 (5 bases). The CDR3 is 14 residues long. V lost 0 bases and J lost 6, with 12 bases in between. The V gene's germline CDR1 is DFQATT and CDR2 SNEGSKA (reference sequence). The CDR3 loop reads CSAREGRESQPQHI. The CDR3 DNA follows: TGCAGTGCTAGAGAGGGACGAGAGAGTCAGCCCCAGCATATT.

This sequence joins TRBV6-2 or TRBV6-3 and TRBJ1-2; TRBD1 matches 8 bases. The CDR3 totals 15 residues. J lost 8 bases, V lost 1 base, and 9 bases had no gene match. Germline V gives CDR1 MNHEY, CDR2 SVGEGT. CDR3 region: CASSYLTDREGGYTF. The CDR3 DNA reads TGTGCCAGCAGTTACTTAACGGACAGGGAAGGCGGCTACACCTTC.

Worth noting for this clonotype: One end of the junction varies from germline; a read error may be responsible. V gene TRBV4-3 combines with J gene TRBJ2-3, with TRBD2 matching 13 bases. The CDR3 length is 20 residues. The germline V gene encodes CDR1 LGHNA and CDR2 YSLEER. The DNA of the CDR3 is TGCGCCAACAGCCAAGATCTGGCGACTAGCGGGAGGACTAGTACAGATACGCAGTATTTT. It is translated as CANSQDLATSGRTSTDTQYF.

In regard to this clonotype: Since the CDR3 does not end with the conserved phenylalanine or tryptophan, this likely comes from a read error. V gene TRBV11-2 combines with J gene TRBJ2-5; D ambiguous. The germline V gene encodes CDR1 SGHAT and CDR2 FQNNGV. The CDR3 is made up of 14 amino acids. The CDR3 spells CASSLIGYQETQYL. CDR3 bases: TGTGCCAGCAGCTTAATTGGCTATCAAGAGACTCAGTACCTC.

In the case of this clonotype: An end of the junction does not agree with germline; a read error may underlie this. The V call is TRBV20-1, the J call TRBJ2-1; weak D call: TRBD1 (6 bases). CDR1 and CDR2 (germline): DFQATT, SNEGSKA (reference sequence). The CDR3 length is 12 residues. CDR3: CGASLTGGEQFF. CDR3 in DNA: TGCGGTGCTAGCCTGACAGGAGGTGAGCAGTTCTTC.

Here the CDR3 reads CSVGGETQTGELFF. CDR3 sequence (DNA): TGCAGCGTTGGAGGGGAGACACAGACCGGGGAGCTGTTTTTT. This chain joins TRBV29-1 and TRBJ2-2; perhaps D is TRBD1 or TRBD2 (5 bases each). The V gene's germline CDR1 is SQVTM and CDR2 ANQGSEA. The V gene lost 4 bases and the J gene lost 5 bases, with 14 bases spanning the gap. The CDR3 loop spans 14 amino acids.

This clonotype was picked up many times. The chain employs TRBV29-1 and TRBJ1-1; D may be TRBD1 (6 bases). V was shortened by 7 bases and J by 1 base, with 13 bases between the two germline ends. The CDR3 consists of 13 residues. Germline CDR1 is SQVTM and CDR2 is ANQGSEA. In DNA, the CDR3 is TGCAGCGGAAACAGGGAGTGGAACACTGAAGCTTTCTTT. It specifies CSGNREWNTEAFF.

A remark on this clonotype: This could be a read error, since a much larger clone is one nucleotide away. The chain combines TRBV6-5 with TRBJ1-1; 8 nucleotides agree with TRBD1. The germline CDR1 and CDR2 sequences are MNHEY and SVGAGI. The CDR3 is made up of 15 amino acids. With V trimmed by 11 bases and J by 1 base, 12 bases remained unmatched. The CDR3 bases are TGTGCCGGTGGGGCAGGGGGCGCCGGGAACACTGAAGCTTTCTTT. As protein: CAGGAGGAGNTEAFF.

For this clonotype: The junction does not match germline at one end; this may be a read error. The CDR3 DNA sequence: TGTGCCAGCAGTTTCCCAGGGATACTGAAAACTGAAGCTTTCTTC. It yields the protein CASSFPGILKTEAFF. The chain is built from TRBV12-3 or TRBV12-4 and TRBJ1-1; tentatively, D is TRBD1 (5 bases). The CDR3 has 15 amino acids.

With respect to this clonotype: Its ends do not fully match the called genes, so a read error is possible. CDR3 nucleotides: TGCAGTACTAGAGTCGAGGGGGGTTGGGGTGAGCAGTTCTTC. Its translation is CSTRVEGGWGEQFF. The chain recombines TRBV20-1 with TRBJ2-1, with D perhaps matching TRBD1 or TRBD2 (6 bases each). The CDR3 contains 14 residues. The germline gives CDR1 DFQATT, CDR2 SNEGSKA (reference sequence).

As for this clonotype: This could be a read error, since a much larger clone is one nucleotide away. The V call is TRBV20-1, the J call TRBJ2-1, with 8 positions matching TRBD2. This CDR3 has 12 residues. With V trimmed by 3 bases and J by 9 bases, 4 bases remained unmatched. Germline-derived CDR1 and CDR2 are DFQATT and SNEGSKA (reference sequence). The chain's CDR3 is CSASDGRVEQFF. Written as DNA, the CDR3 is TGCAGTGCTAGTGACGGGAGGGTTGAGCAGTTCTTC.

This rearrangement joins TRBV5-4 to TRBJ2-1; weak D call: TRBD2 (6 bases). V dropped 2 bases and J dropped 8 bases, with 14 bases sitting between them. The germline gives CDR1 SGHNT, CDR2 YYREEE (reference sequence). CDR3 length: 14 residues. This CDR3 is CASSFIGRDDEQFF. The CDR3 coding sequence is TGTGCCAGCAGCTTTATCGGGCGGGACGATGAGCAGTTCTTC.

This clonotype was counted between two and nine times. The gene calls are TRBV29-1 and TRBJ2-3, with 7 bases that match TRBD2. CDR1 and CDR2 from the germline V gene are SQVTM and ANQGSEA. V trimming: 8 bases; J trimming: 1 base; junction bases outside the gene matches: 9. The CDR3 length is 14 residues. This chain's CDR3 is CSISPRGGTDTQYF. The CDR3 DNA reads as TGCAGCATTAGCCCCCGGGGGGGCACAGATACGCAGTATTTT.

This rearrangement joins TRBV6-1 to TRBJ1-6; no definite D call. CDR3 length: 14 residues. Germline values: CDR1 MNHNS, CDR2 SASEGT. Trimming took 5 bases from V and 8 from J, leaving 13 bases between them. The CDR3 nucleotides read TGTGCCAGCAGTTCCACGGCCTCATATTCACCCCTCCACTTT. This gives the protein CASSSTASYSPLHF.

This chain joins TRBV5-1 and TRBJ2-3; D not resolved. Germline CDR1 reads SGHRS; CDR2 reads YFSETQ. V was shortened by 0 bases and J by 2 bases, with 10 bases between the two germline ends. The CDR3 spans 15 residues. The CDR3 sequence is CASSLAVGVTDTQYF. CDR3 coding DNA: TGCGCCAGCAGCTTGGCCGTTGGTGTCACAGATACGCAGTATTTT. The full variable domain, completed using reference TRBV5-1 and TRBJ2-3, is KAGVTQTPRYLIKTRGQQVTLSCSPISGHRSVSWYQQTPGQGLQFLFEYFSETQRNKGNFPGRFSGRQFSNSRSEMNVSTLELGDSALYLCASSLAVGVTDTQYFGPGTRLTVL.

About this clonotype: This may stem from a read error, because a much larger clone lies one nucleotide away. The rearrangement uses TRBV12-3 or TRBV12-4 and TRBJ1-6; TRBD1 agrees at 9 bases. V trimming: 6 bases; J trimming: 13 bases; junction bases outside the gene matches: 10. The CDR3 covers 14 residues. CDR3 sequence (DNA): TGTGCCAGCAGCACAGGGACAGGGCCTACGCCCCTCCACTTT. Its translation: CASSTGTGPTPLHF.

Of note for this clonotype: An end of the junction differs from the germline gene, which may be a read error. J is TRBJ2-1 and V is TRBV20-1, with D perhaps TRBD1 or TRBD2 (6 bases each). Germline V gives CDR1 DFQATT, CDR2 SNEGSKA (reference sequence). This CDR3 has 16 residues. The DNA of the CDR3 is TGCACTGCTAGGCCCGGGGGCGCTTGGTCCTACAATGAGCAGTTCTTC. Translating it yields CTARPGGAWSYNEQFF.

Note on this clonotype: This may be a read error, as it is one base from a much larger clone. Written as DNA, the CDR3 is TGCAGTGCTAGTTGTACTAACTATGGCTACACCTTC. Amino acid sequence: CSASCTNYGYTF. This chain uses TRBV20-1 with TRBJ1-2; D remains unclear. V was pared by 3 bases and J by 0 bases, with 5 bases between. The CDR3 is 12 amino acids. The germline CDR1 and CDR2 sequences are DFQATT and SNEGSKA (reference sequence).

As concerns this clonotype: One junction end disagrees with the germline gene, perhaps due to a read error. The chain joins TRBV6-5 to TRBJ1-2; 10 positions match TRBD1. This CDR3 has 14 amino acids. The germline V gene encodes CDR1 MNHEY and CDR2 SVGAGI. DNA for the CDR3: TGTGTCAGCAGGGGGACAGGGGAGGGATATGGCTACACCTTC. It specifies CVSRGTGEGYGYTF.